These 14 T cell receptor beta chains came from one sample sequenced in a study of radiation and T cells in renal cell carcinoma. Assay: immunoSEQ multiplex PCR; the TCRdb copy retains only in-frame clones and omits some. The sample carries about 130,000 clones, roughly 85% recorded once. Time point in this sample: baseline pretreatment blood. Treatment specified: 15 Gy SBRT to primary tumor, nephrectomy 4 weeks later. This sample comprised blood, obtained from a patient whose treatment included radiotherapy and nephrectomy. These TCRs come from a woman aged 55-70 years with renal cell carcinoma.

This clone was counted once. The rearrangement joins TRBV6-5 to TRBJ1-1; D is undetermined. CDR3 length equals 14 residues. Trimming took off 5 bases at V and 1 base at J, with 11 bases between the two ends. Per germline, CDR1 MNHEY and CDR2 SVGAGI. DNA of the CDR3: TGTGCCAGCAGTGACCGGGAGGGGAACACTGAAGCTTTCTTT. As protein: CASSDREGNTEAFF.

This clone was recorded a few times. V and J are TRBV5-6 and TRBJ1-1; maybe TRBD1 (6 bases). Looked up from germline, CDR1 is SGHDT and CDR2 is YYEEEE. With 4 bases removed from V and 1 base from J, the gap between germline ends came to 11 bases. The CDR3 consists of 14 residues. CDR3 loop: CASSPTGRNTEAFF. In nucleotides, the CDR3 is TGTGCCAGCAGCCCTACAGGGAGGAACACTGAAGCTTTCTTT.

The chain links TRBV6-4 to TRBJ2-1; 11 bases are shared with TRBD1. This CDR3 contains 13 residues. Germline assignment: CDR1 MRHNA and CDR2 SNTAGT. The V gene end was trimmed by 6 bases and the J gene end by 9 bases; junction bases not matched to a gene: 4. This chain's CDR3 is CASRGQGVGEQFF. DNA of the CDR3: TGTGCCAGCAGGGGACAGGGGGTAGGTGAGCAGTTCTTC.

In DNA, the CDR3 is TGTGCCAGCCACCCGTCCGACGGCGAGTATGGCTACACCTTC. This codes for CASHPSDGEYGYTF. The chain joins TRBV7-9 to TRBJ1-2, with D hard to call. Between the trimmed V and J ends, which lost 8 bases and 5 bases, there was a span of 18 bases. The germline gives CDR1 SEHNR, CDR2 FQNEAQ (reference sequence). This CDR3 is 14 amino acids long.

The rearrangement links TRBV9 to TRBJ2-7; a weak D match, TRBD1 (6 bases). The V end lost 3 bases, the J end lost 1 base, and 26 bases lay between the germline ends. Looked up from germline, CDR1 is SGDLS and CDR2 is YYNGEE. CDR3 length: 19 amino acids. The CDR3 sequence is CASSEGSGTSFGLSYEQYF. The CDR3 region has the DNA TGTGCCAGCAGCGAGGGATCCGGGACATCCTTCGGGTTATCCTACGAGCAGTACTTC. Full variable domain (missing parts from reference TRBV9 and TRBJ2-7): DSGVTQTPKHLITATGQRVTLRCSPRSGDLSVYWYQQSLDQGLQFLIQYYNGEERAKGNILERFSAQQFPDLHSELNLSSLELGDSALYFCASSEGSGTSFGLSYEQYFGPGTRLTVT.

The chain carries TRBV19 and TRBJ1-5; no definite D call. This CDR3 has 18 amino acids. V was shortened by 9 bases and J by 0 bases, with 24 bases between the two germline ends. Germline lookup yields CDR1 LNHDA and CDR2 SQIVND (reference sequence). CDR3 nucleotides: TGTGCCAGCGGGAAAGGTTGGGCTCTCGGTAATAGCAATCAGCCCCAGCATTTT. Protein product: CASGKGWALGNSNQPQHF.

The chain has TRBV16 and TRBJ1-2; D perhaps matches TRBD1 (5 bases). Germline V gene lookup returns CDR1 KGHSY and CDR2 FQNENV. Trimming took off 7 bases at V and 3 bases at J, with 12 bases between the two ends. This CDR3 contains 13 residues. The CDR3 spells CASIPGPYYGYTF. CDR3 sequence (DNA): TGTGCCAGCATTCCGGGACCCTACTATGGCTACACCTTC.

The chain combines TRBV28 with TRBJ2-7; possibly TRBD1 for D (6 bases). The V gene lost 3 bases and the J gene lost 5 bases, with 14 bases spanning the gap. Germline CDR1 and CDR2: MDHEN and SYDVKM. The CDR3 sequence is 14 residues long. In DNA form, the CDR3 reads TGTGCCAGCAGTTTTTGGAACAGGGCCGACGAGCAGTACTTC. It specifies CASSFWNRADEQYF.

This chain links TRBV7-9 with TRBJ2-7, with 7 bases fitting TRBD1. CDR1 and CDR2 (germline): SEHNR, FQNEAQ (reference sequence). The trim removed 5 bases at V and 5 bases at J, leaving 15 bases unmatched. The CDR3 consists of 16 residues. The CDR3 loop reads CASSPPGGGSFDEQYF. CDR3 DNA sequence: TGTGCCAGCAGCCCGCCAGGGGGTGGGAGCTTTGACGAGCAGTACTTC.

The CDR3 loop is CASRGQGPWEQYF. CDR3 sequence (DNA): TGTGCCAGCAGAGGACAGGGACCGTGGGAGCAGTACTTC. The rearrangement joins TRBV6-1 to TRBJ2-7; 8 bases map to TRBD1. After removal of 6 bases from V and 7 bases from J, the junction contained 8 bases not matched to a gene. The CDR3 consists of 13 residues. Per germline, CDR1 MNHNS and CDR2 SASEGT.

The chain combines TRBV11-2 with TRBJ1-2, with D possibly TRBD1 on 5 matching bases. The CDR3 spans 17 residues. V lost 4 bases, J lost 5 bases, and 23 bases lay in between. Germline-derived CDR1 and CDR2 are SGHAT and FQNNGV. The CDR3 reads CASSSRGLAGADYGYTF. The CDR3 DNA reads TGTGCCAGCAGCTCCCGGGGCCTGGCGGGCGCGGATTATGGCTACACCTTC.

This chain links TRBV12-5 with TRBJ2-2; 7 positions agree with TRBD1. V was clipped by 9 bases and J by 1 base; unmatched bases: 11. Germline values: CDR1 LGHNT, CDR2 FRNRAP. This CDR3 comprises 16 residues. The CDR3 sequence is CASGKGRTGNTGELFF. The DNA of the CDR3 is TGTGCTAGCGGTAAAGGCCGGACAGGGAACACCGGGGAGCTGTTTTTT.

CDR3 sequence reads: CASTRQTTNEKLFF. The CDR3 nucleotides are TGTGCCAGCACCCGACAGACAACTAATGAAAAACTGTTTTTT. The chain employs TRBV2 and TRBJ1-4; weak D call: TRBD1 (5 bases). This CDR3 comprises 14 residues. V was pared by 7 bases and J by 0 bases, with 9 bases between. Germline V CDR1 and CDR2: SNHLY, FYNNEI.

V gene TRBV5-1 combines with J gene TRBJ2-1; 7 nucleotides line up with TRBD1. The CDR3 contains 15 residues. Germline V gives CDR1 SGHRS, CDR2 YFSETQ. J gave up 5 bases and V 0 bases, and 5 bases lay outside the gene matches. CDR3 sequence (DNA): TGCGCCAGCAGCTTGGCTCACGGACAGGACAATGAGCAGTTCTTC. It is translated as CASSLAHGQDNEQFF.